The clone carrying this TCR beta chain appeared many times. Its antigen remains unidentified. The data originate from a study of regulatory T cells in long-lasting Graves disease. Across the whole study: Recently diagnosed Graves' patients had received antithyroid drugs for under 3 months.

Combining iRepertoire HTBI primers with Arm-PCR of CDR3 regions, the authors built TCR beta libraries. TCRdb used MiXCR to reprocess the multiplex PCR reads, holding one entry per CDR3 protein. The repertoire holds 510,000 or so distinct CDR3 sequences, more than 10% seen once, with roughly 8.9% in the top ten. Overall study results and limits: Persistent disease was characterized by preferential usage of TRBV28, TRBJ1-2 and TRBJ2-5.

CDR1 and CDR2 from the germline V gene are SGHNT and YYREEE (reference sequence). The length of the CDR3 is 14 residues. The J segment lost 6 bases and the V segment lost 4 bases, leaving 6 bases of the junction unmatched. Time point of the sample: newly diagnosed GD, antithyroid drugs for less than 3 months. PBMCs were the source of the RNA used for TCR sequencing. American Thyroid Association guidelines defined how Graves' disease was diagnosed. The same data also contributed to another study, on T cells in Graves' hyperthyroidism and ophthalmopathy. That report adds: RT-PCR in the first round (using the HTBI primer set) targeted the TCR CDR3.

The sample was peripheral blood mononuclear cells (PBMCs), taken at new diagnosis, from a patient treated with antithyroid drugs. This chain connects TRBV5-4 to TRBJ2-1, with 8 bases identical to TRBD2. This TCR derives from a woman aged 30 to 39 with Graves disease. The CDR3 region is CASSPGLARNEQFF. The CDR3 DNA follows: TGTGCCAGCAGCCCCGGACTAGCTCGCAATGAGCAGTTCTTC.